One TCR beta chain is described in this entry. As yet, its antigen is unknown. Trimming cost V 2 bases and J 4 bases; bases outside gene matches: 5. The CDR3 spans 14 residues. Germline values: CDR1 SQVTM, CDR2 ANQGSEA. The data were obtained in a study of PD-L1 blockade in urothelial cancer. On the study more broadly: Patients' atezolizumab regimen, 1,200 mg intravenously every 3 weeks, began around 2014. Patients with male sex and bladder-origin urothelial cancer accounted for twenty-five of 29 enrolled. The median number of T cells present in blood samples was 130,000 to 150,000.

This table comes from immunoSEQ multiplex PCR, and its TCRdb copy is limited to in-frame clones, with some not included. The repertoire consists of 80,000 to 100,000 clones, with about four fifths occurring once and the leading ten covering 8% to 10%. Study observations and caveats: Below-median pretreatment blood TCR clonality predicted better survival.

The rearrangement links TRBV29-1 to TRBJ2-1, with 7 nucleotides matching TRBD1. The source of this sequence is a man in his 70s with urothelial cancer. The input for sequencing was PBMCs, taken around atezolizumab (anti-PD-L1) treatment. This CDR3 is CSVERQGVYNEQFF. The CDR3 coding sequence is TGCAGCGTTGAAAGGCAGGGGGTTTACAATGAGCAGTTCTTC.